This T cell receptor (beta chain) was recovered during a study of blood T cell repertoires in COVID-19. Study information: Both acute and convalescent COVID-19 samples were obtained from the United States, Italy and Spain. T cells, B-cell-depleted T cells, or PBMCs provided the cDNA or gDNA that served as material.

As originally analysed: Nucleated cell number was recorded as an estimate derived from reference gene primer amplification. The table came from immunoSEQ multiplex PCR; TCRdb's copy has only in-frame clones and leaves some out. V, J and clone size were drawn from that table, and D and trimming were deduced from the DNA. The table includes 190,000 or so clones, approximately 91% detected once. This clone showed up just once. Per the germline V gene, CDR1 is SQVTM and CDR2 is ANQGSEA. The ends lost 4 bases at V and 1 base at J; junction bases unmatched: 15. The CDR3 sequence is 18 residues long. This sequence originates from a man aged 35 to 55 with acute or convalescent COVID-19. The sequenced sample consisted of peripheral blood. The V gene is TRBV29-1, the J gene TRBJ2-2; 7 bases align to TRBD1. CDR3 region: CSVGNEGATEMNTGELFF. CDR3 nucleotides: TGCAGCGTTGGGAATGAGGGGGCCACTGAAATGAACACCGGGGAGCTGTTTTTT.